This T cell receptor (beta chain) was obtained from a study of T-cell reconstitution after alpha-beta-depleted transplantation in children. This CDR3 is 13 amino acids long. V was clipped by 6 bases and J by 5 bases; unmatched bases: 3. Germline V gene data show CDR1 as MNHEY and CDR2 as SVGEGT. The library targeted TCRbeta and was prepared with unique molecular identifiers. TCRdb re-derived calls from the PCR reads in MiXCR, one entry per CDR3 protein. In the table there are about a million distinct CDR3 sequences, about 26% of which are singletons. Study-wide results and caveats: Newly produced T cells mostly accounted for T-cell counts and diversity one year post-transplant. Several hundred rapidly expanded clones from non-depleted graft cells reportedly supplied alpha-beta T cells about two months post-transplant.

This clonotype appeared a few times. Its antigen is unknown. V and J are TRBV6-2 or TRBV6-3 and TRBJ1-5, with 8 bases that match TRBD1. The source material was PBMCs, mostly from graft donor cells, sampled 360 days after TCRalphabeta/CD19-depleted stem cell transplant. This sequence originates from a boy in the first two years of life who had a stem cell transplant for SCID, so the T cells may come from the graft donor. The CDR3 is CASRAGGYQPQHF. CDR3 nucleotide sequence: TGTGCCAGCAGGGCAGGGGGCTATCAGCCCCAGCATTTT.